This T cell receptor beta chain was sequenced in a study of graft-versus-host responses after intestinal transplantation (dated by TCRdb to the early 2020s). For the study in its entirety: The transplants that recipients got were multivisceral, liver-intestinal, or isolated intestinal. Anti-thymocyte globulin induction was given to all recipients, followed by maintenance tacrolimus and steroids for about 3 years. After intestinal transplantation, graft-versus-host and host-versus-graft alloreactive T cell clones in the graft, circulation and bone marrow were tracked using bulk TCR-beta CDR3 sequencing. Alloreactive clones were identified by sequencing pre-transplant mixed lymphocyte reaction products and comparing these products with unstimulated pre-transplant donor and recipient T cells. The cohort enrolled around 25 intestinal transplant recipients including one retransplant, and a few patients lacking pretransplant specimens were excluded. A peak of at least 4% donor T cells among recipient peripheral blood mononuclear cells was the definition used for donor T cell macrochimerism. Instead of going to the commercial service, samples from a few later patients were sequenced in-house on an Illumina MiSeq and processed with MiXCR. Overall study outcomes, separate from this receptor: Early after transplant, declines in HvG clones were associated with peak levels of circulating GvH clones. Conclusions were limited by the relatively low number and heterogeneity of intestinal transplant patients. GvH clones were detected in recipient bone marrow, and some of these GvH clones were observed earlier in ileal mucosa or blood, consistent with an intestinal mucosal origin. High GvH to HvG T cell clonal ratios were observed in the allografts of patients with donor T cell macrochimerism.

Relative to germline, V is 4 bases shorter and J is 0 bases shorter, with 9 bases between their ends. CDR1 and CDR2 are read off the germline V gene as SQVTM and ANQGSEA. From the cysteine through the phenylalanine, the CDR3 covers 13 amino acids. The CDR3 DNA has 39 bases and is translated from base 1. The time point label of this sample denotes: cells obtained before transplantation from donor or recipient. CD3+CD4+ and CD3+CD8+ populations were FACS-sorted from unstimulated pre-transplant donor and recipient cells taken from spleen or lymph nodes. Comment on this clone: It lacks a known antigen. No clone much larger than this one lies a single base away; base qualities are absent.

Library creation used the immunoSEQ multiplex PCR assay. For most patients, genomic DNA was isolated with the Qiagen DNeasy Blood and Tissue Kit and shipped frozen to Adaptive Biotechnologies for TCR sequencing. For most patients, high-throughput TCR-beta CDR3 sequencing of genomic DNA was performed by Adaptive Biotechnologies. Per the source publication's procedure: Adaptive's ImmunoSEQ software was the source of the TCR sequencing data for roughly 19 patients, while a few other patients were processed with MiXCR and VDJtools. To correct CD4 versus CD8 sorting errors, any sequence found in both subsets at a frequency ratio below 5:1 was removed. CDR3 nucleotide sequences shared between donor and recipient were removed because their origin could not be assigned. At least 2-fold expansion over unstimulated cells and a minimum CFSE-low frequency of 0.002% (template counts) or 0.001% (read counts) were required for clones to be classified as alloreactive. Clones detected in sequenced pre-transplant spleen, lymph node, or MLR CFSE-low populations of the donor or recipient were defined as mappable. The cumulative frequency of alloreactive clones was calculated as a percentage of all sequences, weighted by copy number. This immuneACCESS table, as held by TCRdb, lists in-frame sequences with V and J called but not all clones. Of the missing ones, under half trace to an unresolved V gene in checked studies; the others have no known cause. V, J and clone size are those of that table, while D and trimming were read from the DNA. Across this sample there are tens of thousands of clones, with 80% to 95% seen only once. Of the sample, over 2% is held by the ten largest clones.

This clonotype was obtained from a human donor who was the organ donor for an intestinal transplant. This chain is built from TRBV29-1 and TRBJ2-5; the D segment could be TRBD1, given 5 matching bases. This material consisted of unstimulated CD4+ T cells sorted from spleen or lymph node cells, taken before transplant. DNA sequence: TGCAGCGTTGGGGGCAGGGACCAAGAGACCCAGTACTTC. Its protein is CSVGGRDQETQYF.